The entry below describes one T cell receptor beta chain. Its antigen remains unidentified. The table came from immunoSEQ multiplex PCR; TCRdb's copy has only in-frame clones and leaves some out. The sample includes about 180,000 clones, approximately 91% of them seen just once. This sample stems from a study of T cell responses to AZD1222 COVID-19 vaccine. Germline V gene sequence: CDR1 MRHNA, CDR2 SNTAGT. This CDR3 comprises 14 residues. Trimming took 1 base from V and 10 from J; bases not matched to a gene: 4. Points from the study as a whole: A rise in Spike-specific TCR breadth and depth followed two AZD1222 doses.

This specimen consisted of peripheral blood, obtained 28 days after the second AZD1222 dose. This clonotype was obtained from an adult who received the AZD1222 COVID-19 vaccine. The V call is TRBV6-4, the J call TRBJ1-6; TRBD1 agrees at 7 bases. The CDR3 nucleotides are TGTGCCAGCAGTGACTTCGAGGGGGCCTCACCCCTCCACTTT. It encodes CASSDFEGASPLHF.